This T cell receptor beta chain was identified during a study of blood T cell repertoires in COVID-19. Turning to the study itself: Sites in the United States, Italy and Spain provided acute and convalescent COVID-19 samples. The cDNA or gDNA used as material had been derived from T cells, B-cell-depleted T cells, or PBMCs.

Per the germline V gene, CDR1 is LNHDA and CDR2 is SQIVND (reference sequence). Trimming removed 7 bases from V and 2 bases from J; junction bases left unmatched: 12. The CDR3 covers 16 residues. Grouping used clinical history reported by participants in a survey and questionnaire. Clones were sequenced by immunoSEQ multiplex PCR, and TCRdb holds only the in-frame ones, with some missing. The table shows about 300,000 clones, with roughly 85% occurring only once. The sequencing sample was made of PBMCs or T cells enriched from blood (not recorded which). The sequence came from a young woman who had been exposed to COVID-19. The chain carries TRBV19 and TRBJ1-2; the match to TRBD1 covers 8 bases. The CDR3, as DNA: TGTGCCAGTACGTCCAGGGGGCGAGGTAGGAACTATGGCTACACCTTC. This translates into CASTSRGRGRNYGYTF.